What follows are 7 T cell receptor beta chains derived from one specimen sequenced in a study of type 1 regulatory T cells. Using its own MiXCR run on the reads, TCRdb lists one record per CDR3 protein. Of some 89,000 distinct CDR3 sequences in the sample, 31% were seen once. Sequencing input: CD4+ T cells, either the whole sample or a sorted fraction (not recorded which). Receptors originate from a human donor in good health.

The rearrangement links TRBV5-1 to TRBJ2-7; the match to TRBD2 covers 8 bases. J was trimmed by 3 bases and V by 0 bases; bases with no gene match: 5. This CDR3 region has 15 residues. The V gene's germline CDR1 is SGHRS and CDR2 YFSETQ. As DNA, the CDR3 is TGCGCCAGCAGCTTGGTTAGCGGGACGATCTACGAGCAGTACTTC. This sequence encodes CASSLVSGTIYEQYF.

This chain joins TRBV30 and TRBJ1-5, with D tentatively TRBD1 (5 bases). Trimming stripped 1 base from V and 4 bases from J, with 11 bases between. Germline V gene sequence: CDR1 GTSNPN, CDR2 SVGIG (reference sequence). The CDR3 sequence is 14 residues long. The CDR3: CAWSGHSGNQPQHF. DNA of the CDR3: TGTGCCTGGAGTGGACACTCAGGGAATCAGCCCCAGCATTTT.

About this clonotype itself: The CDR3 does not end in the conserved phenylalanine or tryptophan, so this is likely a read error. The V gene is TRBV7-2, the J gene TRBJ2-7; 9 nucleotides align to TRBD2. The CDR3 covers 15 residues. The trim removed 0 bases at V and 5 bases at J, leaving 5 bases unmatched. Germline V gene sequence: CDR1 SGHTA, CDR2 FQGNSA. The CDR3 here is CASSLAAGGRDEQYI. The CDR3 coding sequence is TGTGCCAGCAGCTTAGCCGCGGGGGGGAGGGACGAGCAGTACATC.

This chain links TRBV29-1 with TRBJ2-3; D not resolved. The CDR3 is 17 residues long. The V gene's germline CDR1 is SQVTM and CDR2 ANQGSEA. V was trimmed by 3 bases and J by 0 bases, leaving 19 bases between them. This chain's CDR3 is CSVDPQNRRASTDTQYF. In nucleotides, the CDR3 is TGCAGCGTTGACCCGCAGAACAGACGAGCTAGCACAGATACGCAGTATTTT.

This clonotype was detected a few times. The chain recombines TRBV10-3 with TRBJ2-1; D might be TRBD1 (5 bases). Trimming took 2 bases from V and 8 from J, leaving 16 bases between them. The CDR3 extends over 15 amino acids. From germline, CDR1 is ENHRY and CDR2 SYGVKD. This CDR3 reads CAISEGLARADEQFF. In nucleotides, the CDR3 is TGTGCCATCAGTGAGGGTCTGGCCAGGGCCGATGAGCAGTTCTTC.

This clonotype was recorded a few times. The chain employs TRBV7-6 and TRBJ2-7, with 11 bases that match TRBD2. The CDR3 totals 16 residues. The germline gives CDR1 SGHVS, CDR2 FNYEAQ. V shed 5 bases, J shed 5 bases, and the junction held 11 bases outside the gene matches. The CDR3 loop is CASSPLAGGPRHEQYF. CDR3 in DNA: TGTGCCAGCAGCCCTTTAGCGGGAGGGCCGCGGCACGAGCAGTACTTC.

The J gene is TRBJ1-1, the V gene TRBV5-1, with 8 bases matching TRBD1. The CDR3 spans 14 residues. The junction had 4 bases not matched to a gene; V was cut back by 0 bases and J by 6 bases. CDR1 and CDR2 (germline): SGHRS, YFSETQ. The DNA of the CDR3 is TGCGCCAGCAGCTTGGCCGGACAGGGATCTGAAGCTTTCTTT. This codes for CASSLAGQGSEAFF. Drawing the rest from reference TRBV5-1 and TRBJ1-1, the complete variable domain is KAGVTQTPRYLIKTRGQQVTLSCSPISGHRSVSWYQQTPGQGLQFLFEYFSETQRNKGNFPGRFSGRQFSNSRSEMNVSTLELGDSALYLCASSLAGQGSEAFFGQGTRLTVV.